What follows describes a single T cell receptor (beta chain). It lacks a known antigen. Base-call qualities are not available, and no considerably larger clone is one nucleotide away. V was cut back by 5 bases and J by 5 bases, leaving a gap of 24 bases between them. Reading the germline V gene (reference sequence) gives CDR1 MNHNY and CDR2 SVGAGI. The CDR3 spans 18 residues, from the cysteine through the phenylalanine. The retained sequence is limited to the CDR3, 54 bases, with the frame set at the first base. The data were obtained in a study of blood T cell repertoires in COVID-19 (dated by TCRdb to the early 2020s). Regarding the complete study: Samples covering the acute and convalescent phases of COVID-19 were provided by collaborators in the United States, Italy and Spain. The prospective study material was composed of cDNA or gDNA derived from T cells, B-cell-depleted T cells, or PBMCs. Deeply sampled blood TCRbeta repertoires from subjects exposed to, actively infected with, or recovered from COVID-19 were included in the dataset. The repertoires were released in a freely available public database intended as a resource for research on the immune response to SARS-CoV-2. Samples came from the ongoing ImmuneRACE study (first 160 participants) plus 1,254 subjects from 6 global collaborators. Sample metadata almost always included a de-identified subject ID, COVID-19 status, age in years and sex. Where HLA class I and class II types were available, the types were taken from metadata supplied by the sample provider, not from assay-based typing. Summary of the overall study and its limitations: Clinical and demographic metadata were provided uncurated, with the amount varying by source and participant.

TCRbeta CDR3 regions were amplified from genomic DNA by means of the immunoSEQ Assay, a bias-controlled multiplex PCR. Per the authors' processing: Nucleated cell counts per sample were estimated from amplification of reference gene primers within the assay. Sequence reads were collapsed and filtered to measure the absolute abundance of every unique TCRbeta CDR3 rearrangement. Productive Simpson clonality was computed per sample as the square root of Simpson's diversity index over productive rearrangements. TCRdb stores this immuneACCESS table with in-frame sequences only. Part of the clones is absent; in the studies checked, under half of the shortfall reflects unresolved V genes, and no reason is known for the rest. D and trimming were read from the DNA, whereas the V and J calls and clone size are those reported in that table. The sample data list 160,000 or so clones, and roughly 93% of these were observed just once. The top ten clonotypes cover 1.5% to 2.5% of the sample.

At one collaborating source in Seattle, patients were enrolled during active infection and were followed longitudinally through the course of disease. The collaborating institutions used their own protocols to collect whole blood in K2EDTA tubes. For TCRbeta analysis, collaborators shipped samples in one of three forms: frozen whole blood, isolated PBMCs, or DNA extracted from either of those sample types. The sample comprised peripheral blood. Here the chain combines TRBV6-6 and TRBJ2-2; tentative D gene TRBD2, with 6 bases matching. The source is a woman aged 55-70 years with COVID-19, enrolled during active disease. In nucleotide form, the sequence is TGTGCCAGCAGTCCCGACCATTGGAGGGGCTCGAGGACCGGGGAGCTGTTTTTT. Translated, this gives CASSPDHWRGSRTGELFF.